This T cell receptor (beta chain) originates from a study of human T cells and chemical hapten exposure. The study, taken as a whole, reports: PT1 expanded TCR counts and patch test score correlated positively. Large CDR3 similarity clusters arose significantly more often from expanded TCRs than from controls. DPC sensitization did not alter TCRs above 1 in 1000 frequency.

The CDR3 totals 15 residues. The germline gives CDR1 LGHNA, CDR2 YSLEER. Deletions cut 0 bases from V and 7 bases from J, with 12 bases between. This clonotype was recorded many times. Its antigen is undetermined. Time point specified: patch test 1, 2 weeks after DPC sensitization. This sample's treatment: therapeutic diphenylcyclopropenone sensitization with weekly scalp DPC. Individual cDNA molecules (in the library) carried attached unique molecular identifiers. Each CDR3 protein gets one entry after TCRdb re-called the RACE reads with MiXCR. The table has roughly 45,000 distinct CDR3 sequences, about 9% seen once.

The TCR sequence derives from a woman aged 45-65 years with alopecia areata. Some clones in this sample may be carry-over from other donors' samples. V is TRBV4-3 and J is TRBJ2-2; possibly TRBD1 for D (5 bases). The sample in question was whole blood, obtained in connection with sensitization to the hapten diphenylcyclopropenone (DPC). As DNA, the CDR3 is TGCGCCAGCAGCCAAGATCAAGGACAAAACGGGGAGCTGTTTTTT. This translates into CASSQDQGQNGELFF.